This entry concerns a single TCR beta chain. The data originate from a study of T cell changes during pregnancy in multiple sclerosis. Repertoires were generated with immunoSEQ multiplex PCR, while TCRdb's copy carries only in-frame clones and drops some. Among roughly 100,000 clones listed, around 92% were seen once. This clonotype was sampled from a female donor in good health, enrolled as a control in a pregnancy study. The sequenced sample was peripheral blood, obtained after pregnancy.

DNA for the CDR3: TGTGCCAGCAGCTTAGAGACGGGCACCGGGGAGCTGTTTTTT. Amino acid sequence: CASSLETGTGELFF. The rearrangement links TRBV7-2 to TRBJ2-2, with D unclear. The germline V gene encodes CDR1 SGHTA and CDR2 FQGNSA. This CDR3 spans 14 amino acids. The germline V and J ends were trimmed by 1 base and 4 bases, with 7 bases remaining between them.